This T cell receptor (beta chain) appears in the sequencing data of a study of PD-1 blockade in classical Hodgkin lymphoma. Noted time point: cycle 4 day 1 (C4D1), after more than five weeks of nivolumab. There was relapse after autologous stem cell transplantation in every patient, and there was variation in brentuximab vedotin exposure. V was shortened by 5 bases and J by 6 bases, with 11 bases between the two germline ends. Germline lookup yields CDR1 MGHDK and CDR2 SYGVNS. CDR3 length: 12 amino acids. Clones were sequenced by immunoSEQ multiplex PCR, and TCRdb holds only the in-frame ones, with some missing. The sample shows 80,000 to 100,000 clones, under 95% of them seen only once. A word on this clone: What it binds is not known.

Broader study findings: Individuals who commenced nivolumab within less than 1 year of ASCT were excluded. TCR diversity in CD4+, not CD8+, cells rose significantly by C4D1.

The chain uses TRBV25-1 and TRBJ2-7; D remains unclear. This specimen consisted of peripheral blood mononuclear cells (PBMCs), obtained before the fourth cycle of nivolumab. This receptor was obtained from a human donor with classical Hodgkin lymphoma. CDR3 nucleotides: TGTGCCAGCAGTTTTGGAAGTGGCGAGCAGTACTTC. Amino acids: CASSFGSGEQYF.